Below, 19 T cell receptor beta chains from the same sample are listed, as sequenced in a study of T-cell memory formation after mild COVID-19. Using its own MiXCR run on the 5' RACE reads, TCRdb lists one record per CDR3 protein. This sample yields 75,000 to 90,000 distinct CDR3 sequences, of which roughly 13% are seen a single time; 31% belongs to the top ten. Sequencing input: PBMCs or a T cell subset sorted from them (not recorded which). The receptors originated from an adult woman who had mild COVID-19 (a few samples of this study predate the infection). Cell type and time point are not known.

The DNA for the CDR3 is TGTGCCAGCAGTTCCGCTTCCGGGACAGAGAAAACTGAAGCTTTCTTT. It yields the protein CASSSASGTEKTEAFF. The chain combines TRBV12-3 or TRBV12-4 with TRBJ1-1, with TRBD1 matching over 7 bases. The CDR3 is 16 residues long. J was trimmed by 5 bases and V by 4 bases; bases with no gene match: 13.

The chain carries TRBV9 and TRBJ2-7, with D possibly TRBD1 on 6 matching bases. This CDR3 spans 15 amino acids. Germline assignment: CDR1 SGDLS and CDR2 YYNGEE. V dropped 0 bases and J dropped 0 bases, with 10 bases sitting between them. CDR3 DNA: TGTGCCAGCAGCGTAGCCTCGGACAGCTCCTACGAGCAGTACTTC. Protein sequence: CASSVASDSSYEQYF.

The V gene is TRBV28, the J gene TRBJ2-3; tentatively, D is TRBD2 (6 bases). V lost 10 bases and J lost 4, with 21 bases in between. CDR1 is MDHEN, CDR2 SYDVKM, per germline. The CDR3 is 15 residues long. Written as DNA, the CDR3 is TGTGCCATCGACCCACTCGGGGGAATCGCAGATACGCAGTATTTT. The encoded protein is CAIDPLGGIADTQYF.

The V and J genes are TRBV2 and TRBJ2-1; 7 bases agree with TRBD1. V lost 6 bases to trimming and J lost 2 bases; unmatched junction nucleotides: 4. CDR1 is SNHLY and CDR2 is FYNNEI in the germline V gene. This CDR3 spans 14 amino acids. The CDR3 reads CASRRQGPYNEQFF. The DNA for the CDR3 is TGTGCCAGCAGAAGACAGGGCCCCTACAATGAGCAGTTCTTC.

This chain connects TRBV7-6 to TRBJ2-1, with D possibly TRBD2 on 7 matching bases. Trimming left V 5 bases short and J 1 base short, with 15 bases between. Germline V lookup: CDR1 SGHVS, CDR2 FNYEAQ. The CDR3 loop spans 16 amino acids. The CDR3, as DNA: TGTGCCAGCAGCCCGTTTGCGGGGGCATCCTACAATGAGCAGTTCTTC. It specifies CASSPFAGASYNEQFF.

The J gene is TRBJ1-1, the V gene TRBV10-3; D possibly corresponds to TRBD1 (5 bases). The CDR3 contains 13 residues. CDR1 is ENHRY, CDR2 SYGVKD, per germline. Trimming took 4 bases from V and 0 from J, leaving 6 bases between them. The CDR3 region is CAISVGVNTEAFF. CDR3 nucleotides: TGTGCCATCAGTGTGGGGGTGAACACTGAAGCTTTCTTT.

The chain has TRBV19 and TRBJ2-7; the match to TRBD2 covers 8 bases. V was pared by 7 bases and J by 2 bases, with 16 bases of the junction left unmatched. The V gene's germline CDR1 is LNHDA and CDR2 SQIVND (reference sequence). The CDR3 consists of 17 residues. CDR3 sequence: CASNQYSDSGVPYEQYF. CDR3 nucleotide sequence: TGTGCCAGTAACCAATACTCGGATAGCGGGGTCCCCTACGAGCAGTACTTC.

The sample holds many counts of this clonotype. This chain joins TRBV5-1 and TRBJ2-2, with 10 positions matching TRBD2. The CDR3 runs 15 residues. V lost 0 bases to trimming and J lost 5 bases; unmatched junction nucleotides: 1. CDR1 and CDR2 (germline): SGHRS, YFSETQ. CDR3 sequence: CASSLELAGTGELFF. The CDR3 DNA is TGCGCCAGCAGCTTGGAACTAGCGGGAACCGGGGAGCTGTTTTTT. The variable domain in full, with the rest retrieved from reference TRBV5-1 and TRBJ2-2, is KAGVTQTPRYLIKTRGQQVTLSCSPISGHRSVSWYQQTPGQGLQFLFEYFSETQRNKGNFPGRFSGRQFSNSRSEMNVSTLELGDSALYLCASSLELAGTGELFFGEGSRLTVL.

The rearrangement links TRBV9 to TRBJ2-1, with D perhaps being TRBD1 or TRBD2 (5 bases each). Germline V gene sequence: CDR1 SGDLS, CDR2 YYNGEE. This CDR3 has 20 residues. The ends were cut back, 2 bases at V and 4 bases at J, with 28 bases in the middle. The DNA of the CDR3 is TGTGCCAGCAGCGTCGACTACGGGGCCCGTGTTATACACACGTACAATGAGCAGTTCTTC. This encodes CASSVDYGARVIHTYNEQFF.

For this clonotype: The junction shows a germline mismatch at one end, possibly a read error. This rearrangement joins TRBV9 to TRBJ1-3; D is unclear. Per the germline V gene, CDR1 is SGDLS and CDR2 is YYNGEE. The CDR3 sequence is 16 residues long. CDR3 sequence reads: CASSEGSATSGITIYF. DNA for the CDR3: TGTGCCAGCAGCGAAGGCAGCGCTACTTCTGGAATCACCATATATTTT. Using reference TRBV9 and TRBJ1-3 for the parts outside the CDR3, the full variable domain is DSGVTQTPKHLITATGQRVTLRCSPRSGDLSVYWYQQSLDQGLQFLIQYYNGEERAKGNILERFSAQQFPDLHSELNLSSLELGDSALYFCASSEGSATSGITIYFGEGSWLTVV.

The V call is TRBV3-1, the J call TRBJ2-7; 9 bases agree with TRBD1. The CDR3 contains 14 residues. J gave up 1 base and V 5 bases, and 3 bases lay outside the gene matches. Looked up from germline, CDR1 is LGHDT and CDR2 is YNNKEL (reference sequence). CDR3 residues: CASSYGQGSYEQYF. In DNA, the CDR3 is TGTGCCAGCAGCTACGGACAGGGGTCCTACGAGCAGTACTTC.

The chain recombines TRBV28 with TRBJ2-2; D may be TRBD2 (5 bases). This CDR3 comprises 14 residues. Trimming left V 1 base short and J 4 bases short, with 7 bases between. Germline CDR1 MDHEN, CDR2 SYDVKM. This chain's CDR3 is CASSLSGFTGELFF. CDR3 DNA sequence: TGTGCCAGCAGTTTATCGGGATTCACCGGGGAGCTGTTTTTT.

The chain is built from TRBV7-9 and TRBJ2-1, with 9 bases identical to TRBD2. This CDR3 spans 16 amino acids. The V gene's germline CDR1 is SEHNR and CDR2 FQNEAQ (reference sequence). With V trimmed by 5 bases and J by 2 bases, 7 bases remained unmatched. CDR3 DNA: TGTGCCAGCAGCCCCCCTAGCGGGACCACCTACAATGAGCAGTTCTTC. As protein: CASSPPSGTTYNEQFF.

The chain links TRBV7-2 to TRBJ2-1; tentative D call: TRBD2 (6 bases). Trimming took 3 bases from V and 1 from J, leaving 13 bases between them. The CDR3 runs to 16 residues. Germline CDR1 reads SGHTA; CDR2 reads FQGNSA. CDR3 nucleotides: TGTGCCAGCAGCTTCGGGGGAGCGGATTCCTACAATGAGCAGTTCTTC. Residues: CASSFGGADSYNEQFF.

This clonotype appeared a few times. This chain uses TRBV20-1 with TRBJ2-7; 7 bases align to TRBD1. This CDR3 contains 14 residues. V lost 3 bases and J lost 2; bases outside the gene matches: 7. Germline CDR1 is DFQATT and CDR2 is SNEGSKA (reference sequence). CDR3 in DNA: TGCAGTGCTAGCGGTAGACAGGGAGCCTACGAGCAGTACTTC. Protein sequence: CSASGRQGAYEQYF.

The chain couples TRBV4-1 to TRBJ2-3; 7 bases map to TRBD2. Germline trimming cut 4 bases from V and 5 bases from J; bases unmatched to any gene: 15. There are 17 residues in the CDR3. From germline, CDR1 is MGHRA and CDR2 YSYEKL. DNA for the CDR3: TGCGCCAGCAGCCGAGGCCTCGGGGAGGGTGCCGTAGATACGCAGTATTTT. Encoded protein: CASSRGLGEGAVDTQYF.

This chain joins TRBV7-9 and TRBJ2-1; no definite D call. This CDR3 spans 12 amino acids. Germline V gene data show CDR1 as SEHNR and CDR2 as FQNEAQ (reference sequence). Trimming shortened V by 5 bases and J by 4 bases, and 6 bases separated the two germline ends. The CDR3 region is CASSAGYNEQFF. The CDR3 bases are TGTGCCAGCAGCGCCGGATACAATGAGCAGTTCTTC.

This clonotype was observed a handful of times. The chain uses TRBV12-3 or TRBV12-4 and TRBJ2-5, with a tentative D call TRBD1 (6 bases). The CDR3 has 15 residues. V dropped 8 bases and J dropped 2 bases, with 18 bases sitting between them. In DNA form, the CDR3 reads TGTGCCAGCTCCAAAAAACAGGGCTGGCAAGAGACCCAGTACTTC. Translating gives CASSKKQGWQETQYF.

This rearrangement joins TRBV4-1 to TRBJ1-3, with D perhaps TRBD1 (5 bases). The CDR3 sequence is 14 residues long. Trimming shortened V by 3 bases and J by 1 base, and 7 bases separated the two germline ends. Per germline, CDR1 MGHRA and CDR2 YSYEKL. The CDR3 DNA sequence: TGCGCCAGCAGCCAGCAGGGTTCTGGAAACACCATATATTTT. This gives the protein CASSQQGSGNTIYF.